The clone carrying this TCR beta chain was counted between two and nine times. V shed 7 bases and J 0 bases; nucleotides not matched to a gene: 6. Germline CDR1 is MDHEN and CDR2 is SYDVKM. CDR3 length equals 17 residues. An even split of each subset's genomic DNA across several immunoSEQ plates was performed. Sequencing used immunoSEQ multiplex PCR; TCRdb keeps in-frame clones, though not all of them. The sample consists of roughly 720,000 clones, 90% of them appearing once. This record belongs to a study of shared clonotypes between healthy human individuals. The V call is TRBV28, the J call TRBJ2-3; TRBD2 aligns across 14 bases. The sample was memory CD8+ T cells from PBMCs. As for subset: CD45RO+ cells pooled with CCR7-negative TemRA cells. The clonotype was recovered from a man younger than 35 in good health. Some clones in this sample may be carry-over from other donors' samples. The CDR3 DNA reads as TGTGCCAGCATCAGACTAGCGGGAGGGACTAGCACAGATACGCAGTATTTT. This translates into CASIRLAGGTSTDTQYF.